This T cell receptor beta chain was identified in a study of T cell changes during pregnancy in multiple sclerosis. The data were produced by immunoSEQ multiplex PCR, yet TCRdb's version contains in-frame clones alone and is incomplete. Of about 42,000 clones in the sample, about 87% are singletons; the top ten hold 0.9% to 1.5%. This clone appeared a single time. The germline V gene has CDR1 SQVTM and CDR2 ANQGSEA. Trimming took off 7 bases at V and 7 bases at J, with 11 bases between the two ends. There are 11 residues in the CDR3. The material was CD4+ T cells from peripheral blood mononuclear cells, obtained in the second trimester of pregnancy. This chain uses TRBV29-1 with TRBJ2-1, with D possibly being TRBD2 (7 bases). This sequence was found in a female donor with multiple sclerosis, enrolled in a pregnancy study. CDR3 region: CSAEGGNEQFF. The CDR3 DNA is TGCAGCGCAGAGGGGGGGAATGAGCAGTTCTTC.